What follows is one T cell receptor (beta chain) and its context. The sample belongs to a study of blood T cell repertoires in COVID-19. Study-level background: Acute-phase and convalescent COVID-19 samples originated in the United States, Italy and Spain. T cells, B-cell-depleted T cells, or PBMCs supplied cDNA or gDNA.

The table came from immunoSEQ multiplex PCR; TCRdb's copy has only in-frame clones and leaves some out. Of roughly 150,000 clones in the sample, approximately 86% are singletons; the top ten hold approximately 8.2%. The length of the CDR3 is 13 residues. V dropped 3 bases and J dropped 3 bases, with 8 bases sitting between them. CDR1 MDHEN and CDR2 SYDVKM come from the germline V gene. Those enrolled in Seattle joined during active infection and were followed longitudinally afterward. The TCR sequence derives from a woman older than 75 with COVID-19, enrolled during active disease. The chain employs TRBV28 and TRBJ1-1; D gene ambiguous. Material for sequencing was peripheral blood. This CDR3 reads CASSFLIDTEAFF. The CDR3 nucleotides are TGTGCCAGCAGTTTTTTAATAGACACTGAAGCTTTCTTT.